This entry describes one T cell receptor (beta chain). This record belongs to a study of blood T cell repertoires in COVID-19. Study-wide background: Acute and convalescent COVID-19 samples came from the United States, Italy and Spain.

Repertoires were generated with immunoSEQ multiplex PCR, while TCRdb's copy carries only in-frame clones and drops some. The sample carries 400,000 or so clones, around 89% recorded once. Per the germline V gene, CDR1 is SGHNT and CDR2 is YYREEE (reference sequence). The CDR3 runs to 15 residues. V was shortened by 0 bases and J by 1 base, with 8 bases between the two germline ends. Living in 24 US areas, the participants were between 18 and 89 years of age. The TCR originated in a man aged 25-45 years who had recovered from COVID-19. Sequencing was done on a sample of PBMCs or T cells enriched from blood (not recorded which). The rearrangement links TRBV5-4 to TRBJ2-1, with TRBD2 as a possible D gene (6 bases). The CDR3, as DNA: TGTGCCAGCAGCTTGGTCCTAGCGTCCTACAATGAGCAGTTCTTC. This translates into CASSLVLASYNEQFF. Complete variable domain (other parts from reference TRBV5-4 and TRBJ2-1): ETGVTQSPTHLIKTRGQQVTLRCSSQSGHNTVSWYQQALGQGPQFIFQYYREEENGRGNFPPRFSGLQFPNYSSELNVNALELDDSALYLCASSLVLASYNEQFFGPGTRLTVL.